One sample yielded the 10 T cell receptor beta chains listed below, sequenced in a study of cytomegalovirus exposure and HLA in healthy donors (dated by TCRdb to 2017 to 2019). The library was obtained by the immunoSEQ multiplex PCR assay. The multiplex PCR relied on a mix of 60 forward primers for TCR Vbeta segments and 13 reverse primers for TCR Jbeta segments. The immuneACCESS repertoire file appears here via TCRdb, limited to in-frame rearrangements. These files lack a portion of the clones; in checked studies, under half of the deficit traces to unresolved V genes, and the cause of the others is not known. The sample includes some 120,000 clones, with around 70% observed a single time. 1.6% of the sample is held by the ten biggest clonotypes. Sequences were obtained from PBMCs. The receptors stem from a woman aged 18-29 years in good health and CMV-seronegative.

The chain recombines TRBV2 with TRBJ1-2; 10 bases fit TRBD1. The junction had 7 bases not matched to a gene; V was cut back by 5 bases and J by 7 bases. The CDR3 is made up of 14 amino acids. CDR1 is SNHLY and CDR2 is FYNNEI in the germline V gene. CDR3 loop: CASSLDRGVSGYTF. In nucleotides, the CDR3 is TGTGCCAGCAGTTTGGACAGGGGGGTGAGTGGCTACACCTTC.

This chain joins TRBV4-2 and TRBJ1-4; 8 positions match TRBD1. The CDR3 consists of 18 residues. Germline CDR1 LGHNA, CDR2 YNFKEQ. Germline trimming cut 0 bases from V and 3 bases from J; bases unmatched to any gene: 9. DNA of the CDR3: TGTGCCAGCAGCCAAGATGCCCCAGGACAGGGCGCTAATGAAAAACTGTTTTTT. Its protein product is CASSQDAPGQGANEKLFF.

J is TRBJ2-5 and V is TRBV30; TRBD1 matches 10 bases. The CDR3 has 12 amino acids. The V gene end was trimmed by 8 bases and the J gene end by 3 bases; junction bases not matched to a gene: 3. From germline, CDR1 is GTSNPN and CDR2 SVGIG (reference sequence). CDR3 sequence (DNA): TGTGCCCCCGGGACAGGGGAAGAGACCCAGTACTTC. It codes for CAPGTGEETQYF.

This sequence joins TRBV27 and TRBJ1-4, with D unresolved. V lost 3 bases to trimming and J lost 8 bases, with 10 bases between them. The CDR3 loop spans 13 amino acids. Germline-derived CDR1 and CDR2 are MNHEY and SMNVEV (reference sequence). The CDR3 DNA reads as TGTGCCAGCAGTTTGGTGGCGGGGGAAAAACTGTTTTTT. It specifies CASSLVAGEKLFF.

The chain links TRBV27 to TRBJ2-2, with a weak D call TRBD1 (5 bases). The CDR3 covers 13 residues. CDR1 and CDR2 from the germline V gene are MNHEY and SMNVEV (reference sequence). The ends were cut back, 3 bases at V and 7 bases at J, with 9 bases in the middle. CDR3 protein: CASSFAGIGELFF. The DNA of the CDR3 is TGTGCCAGCAGTTTCGCAGGGATCGGGGAGCTGTTTTTT.

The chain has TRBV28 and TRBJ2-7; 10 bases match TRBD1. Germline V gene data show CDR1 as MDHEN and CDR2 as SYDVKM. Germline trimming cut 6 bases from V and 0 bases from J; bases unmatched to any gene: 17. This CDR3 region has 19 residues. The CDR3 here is CASSPTGTGAKSSSYEQYF. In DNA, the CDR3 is TGTGCCAGCAGCCCTACCGGGACAGGGGCTAAGTCTAGCTCCTACGAGCAGTACTTC.

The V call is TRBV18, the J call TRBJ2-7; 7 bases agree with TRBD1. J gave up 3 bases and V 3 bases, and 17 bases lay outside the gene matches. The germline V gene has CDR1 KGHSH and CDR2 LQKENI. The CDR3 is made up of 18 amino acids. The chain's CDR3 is CASSPPRTGLGPYYEQYF. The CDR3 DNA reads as TGTGCCAGCTCACCGCCTCGGACAGGATTGGGCCCCTACTACGAGCAGTACTTC.

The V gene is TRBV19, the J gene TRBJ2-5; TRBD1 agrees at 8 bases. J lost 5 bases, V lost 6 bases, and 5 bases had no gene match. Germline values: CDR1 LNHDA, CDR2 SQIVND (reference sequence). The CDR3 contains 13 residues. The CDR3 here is CASRPQGVETQYF. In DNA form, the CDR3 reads TGTGCCAGTAGACCACAGGGGGTGGAGACCCAGTACTTC.

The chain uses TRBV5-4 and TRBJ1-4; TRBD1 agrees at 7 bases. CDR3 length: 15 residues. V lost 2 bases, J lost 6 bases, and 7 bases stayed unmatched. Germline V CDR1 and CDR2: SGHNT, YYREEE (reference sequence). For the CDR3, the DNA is TGTGCCAGCAGCTTACGGCAGGGGGTGGATGAAAAACTGTTTTTT. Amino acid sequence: CASSLRQGVDEKLFF. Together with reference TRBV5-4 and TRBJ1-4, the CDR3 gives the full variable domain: ETGVTQSPTHLIKTRGQQVTLRCSSQSGHNTVSWYQQALGQGPQFIFQYYREEENGRGNFPPRFSGLQFPNYSSELNVNALELDDSALYLCASSLRQGVDEKLFFGSGTQLSVL.

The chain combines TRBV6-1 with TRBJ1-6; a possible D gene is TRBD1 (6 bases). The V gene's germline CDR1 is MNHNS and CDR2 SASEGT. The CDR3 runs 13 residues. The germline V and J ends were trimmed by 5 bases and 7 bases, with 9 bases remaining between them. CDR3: CASSSDRNSPLHF. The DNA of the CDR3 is TGTGCCAGCAGTAGCGACAGGAATTCACCCCTCCACTTT.